This T cell receptor beta chain comes out of a study of shared clonotypes between healthy human individuals. A CD45RA+ naive subset and a CD45RA-negative memory subset were split from CD4+ cells. This clone showed up just a few times. Source study methods: Filtering differed for immunoSEQ, which gave only junction sequences without quality scores. Sequencing used immunoSEQ multiplex PCR; TCRdb keeps in-frame clones, though not all of them. The DNA gave D and trimming, while V, J and clone size come from that table. In the table there are approximately 1,000,000 clones, 60% to 80% of which are singletons. This TCR derives from a young man in good health. Some clones in this sample may be carry-over from other donors' samples. Sequenced input: memory CD4+ T cells from PBMCs. Indicated subset: CD45RA-negative fraction.

CDR3 loop: CASRPQGAVGELFF. The CDR3 DNA follows: TGTGCCAGCAGGCCACAGGGGGCAGTCGGGGAGCTGTTTTTT. This sequence joins TRBV5-5 and TRBJ2-2, with 9 bases matching TRBD1. This CDR3 comprises 14 residues. V shed 5 bases, J shed 7 bases, and the junction held 6 bases outside the gene matches. Germline V gene sequence: CDR1 SGHKS, CDR2 YYEKEE (reference sequence).